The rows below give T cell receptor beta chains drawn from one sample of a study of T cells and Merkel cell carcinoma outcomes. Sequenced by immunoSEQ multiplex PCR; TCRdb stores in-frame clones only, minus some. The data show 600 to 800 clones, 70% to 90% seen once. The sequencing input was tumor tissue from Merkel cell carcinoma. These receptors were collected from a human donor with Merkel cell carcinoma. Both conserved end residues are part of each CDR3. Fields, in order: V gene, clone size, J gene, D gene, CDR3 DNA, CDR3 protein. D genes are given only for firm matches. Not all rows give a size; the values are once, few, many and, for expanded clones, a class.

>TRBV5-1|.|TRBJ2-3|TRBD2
TGCGCCAGCAGCCCTGAGAAGCGGGAATTGGATACGCAGTATTTT
CASSPEKRELDTQYF
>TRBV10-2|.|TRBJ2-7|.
TGCGCCAGCACGACGGCCTACGAGCAGTACTTC
CASTTAYEQYF
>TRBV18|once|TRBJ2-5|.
TGTGCCAGCTCACCGACGAAGGGCTGGGAGACCCAGTACTTC
CASSPTKGWETQYF
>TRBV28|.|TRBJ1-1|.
TGTGCCAGCCGGTGGGTAAACACTGAAGCTTTCTTT
CASRWVNTEAFF
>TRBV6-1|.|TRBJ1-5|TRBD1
TGTGCCAGCAGTTCTTCCGGGACAGGGGCCCAGCCCCAGCATTTT
CASSSSGTGAQPQHF
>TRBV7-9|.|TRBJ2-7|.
TGTGCCAGCAGCTTTCAGCCCCGGGGAATCTACGAGCAGTACTTC
CASSFQPRGIYEQYF
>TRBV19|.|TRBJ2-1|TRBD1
TGTGCCAGTAGTTCCCAACAGGGGGCCAAATACAATGAGCAGTTCTTC
CASSSQQGAKYNEQFF
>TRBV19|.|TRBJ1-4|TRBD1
TGTGCCAGTAGTGTCCGGGACAGGGGTACTGGTGAAAAACTGTTTTTT
CASSVRDRGTGEKLFF
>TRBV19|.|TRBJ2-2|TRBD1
TGTGCCAGTAGTATAAGCCCGGGACAGGGATACACCGGGGAGCTGTTTTTT
CASSISPGQGYTGELFF
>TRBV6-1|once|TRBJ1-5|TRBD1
TGTGCCAGCAGTGAGACAGGGTCCAATCAGCCCCAGCATTTT
CASSETGSNQPQHF
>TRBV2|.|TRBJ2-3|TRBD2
TGTGCCAGCAGCGAACTAGCGGGAGGGGGAGATACGCAGTATTTT
CASSELAGGGDTQYF
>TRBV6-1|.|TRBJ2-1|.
TGTGCCAGCATACCGGGACTTTACAATGAGCAGTTCTTC
CASIPGLYNEQFF
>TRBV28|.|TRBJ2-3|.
TGTGCCAGCAGTCTGCTCGGGCGGACTAGCACAGATACGCAGTATTTT
CASSLLGRTSTDTQYF
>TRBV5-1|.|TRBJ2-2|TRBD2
TGCGCCAGCAGCGTAGCGGGAGCCACCGGGGAGCTGTTTTTT
CASSVAGATGELFF
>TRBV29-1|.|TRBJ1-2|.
TGCAGCGTTGAAAAGGGCCAGACACTCTATGGCTACACCTTC
CSVEKGQTLYGYTF
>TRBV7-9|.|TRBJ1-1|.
TGTGCCAGCAGCTTAGGCCTTGCACAAGAAGCTTTCTTT
CASSLGLAQEAFF
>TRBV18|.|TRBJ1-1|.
TGTGCCAGCTCACCCGGGAGTGCAGGGAGGGTTGGAGCTTTCTTT
CASSPGSAGRVGAFF
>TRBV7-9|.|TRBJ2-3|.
TGTGCCAGCAGCCCCTTTGTCGGGGGCACAGATACACAGTATTTT
CASSPFVGGTDTQYF
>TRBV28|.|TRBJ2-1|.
TGTGCCAGCAGCTACAATGAGCAGTTCTTC
CASSYNEQFF
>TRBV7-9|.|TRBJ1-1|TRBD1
TGTGCCAGCAGCTTAGGGCAGGGGGCTTTCACTGAAGCTTTCTTT
CASSLGQGAFTEAFF
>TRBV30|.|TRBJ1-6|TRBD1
TGTGCCTGGAGTCTTACCGGGACAGGGAAATCACCCCTCCACTTT
CAWSLTGTGKSPLHF
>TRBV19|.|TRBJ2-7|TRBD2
TGTGCCAGTAGTATAGACGTAGCGGGAGTAGGGATCCAGTACTTC
CASSIDVAGVGIQYF
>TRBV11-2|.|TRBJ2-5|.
TGTGCCAGCAGCCCGGACTCGAGGTTGGAGACCCAGTACTTC
CASSPDSRLETQYF
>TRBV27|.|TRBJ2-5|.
TGTGCCGACAGAAGGGAGCAAGAGACCCAGTACTTC
CADRREQETQYF
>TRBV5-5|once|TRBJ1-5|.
TGTGCCAGCAGCTTGGGGCTCGAGGAGCCCCAGCATTTT
CASSLGLEEPQHF
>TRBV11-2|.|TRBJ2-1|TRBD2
TGTGCTAGCAGCTTAGGGACTAGCGACCCCACGAAGTACAATGAGCAGTTCTTC
CASSLGTSDPTKYNEQFF
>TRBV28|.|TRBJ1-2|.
TGTGCCAGCACCTATGGGGTCCTGCAGGGAGATGGCTACACCTTC
CASTYGVLQGDGYTF
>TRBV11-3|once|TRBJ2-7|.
TGTGCCAGCAGCCGAAACCGGGACAAAAGACTCTACGAGCAGTACTTC
CASSRNRDKRLYEQYF